The entry that follows covers one TCR beta chain sequence. TCRdb re-called the PCR reads with MiXCR. The profile shows about 4,000 clones, about 33% of them singletons. The data originate from a study of metastatic and nonmetastatic thyroid tumors. Looking at the study overall: Where malignant and benign thyroid patients were concerned, repertoires were compared across blood and tumor or nodule tissue.

All patients reached thyroid surgery having received no treatment beforehand. The sequence came from a male donor with papillary thyroid cancer or a benign thyroid nodule (not recorded which). Some clones in this sample may be carry-over from other donors' samples. Sample: adjacent normal tissue.

The CDR3 reads CASSLGKNTEAFF. The CDR3, as DNA: TGCGCCAGCAGCCTAGGAAAAAACACTGAAGCTTTCTTT. The V call is TRBV4-1, the J call TRBJ1-1, with no clear D. CDR1 is MGHRA, CDR2 YSYEKL, per germline. The CDR3 is made up of 13 amino acids. The V end was cut by 4 bases, the J end by 2 bases, with 8 bases between.